This T cell receptor (beta chain) appears in the sequencing data of a study of T cell repertoires in cytomegalovirus infection. Study-level results: What dominated the ex vivo response were HLA-C-restricted CMV-specific TCR beta clonotypes.

The CDR3 length is 15 residues. The germline V and J ends were trimmed by 0 bases and 4 bases, with 12 bases remaining between them. The germline V gene has CDR1 LGHNA and CDR2 YSLEER. TCRdb re-called the reads through MiXCR, storing one row per CDR3 protein. The table has about 900,000 distinct CDR3 sequences, 30% to 40% seen once. Concerning this clonotype: What it binds is unknown.

This chain connects TRBV4-3 to TRBJ1-2; D may be TRBD1 (5 bases). The input for sequencing was cultured CD8+ T cells from PBMCs, taken from culture after CMV antigen stimulation. The receptor was isolated from a human donor in good health (CMV status not recorded). Some clones in this sample may be carry-over from other donors' samples. In nucleotides, the CDR3 is TGCGCCAGCAGCCAAGAGTTGTCAGGGACCTATGGCTACACCTTC. This codes for CASSQELSGTYGYTF.